Listed here are 5 T cell receptor beta chains from one sample, sequenced in a study of blood T cell repertoires in COVID-19. Measured with immunoSEQ multiplex PCR; TCRdb has only the in-frame clones, and not every one. There are roughly 200,000 clones in the sample; around 86% occur only once, and around 7% lies in the top ten. The sequencing input was peripheral blood. Receptor source: a man aged 35-49 years with acute or convalescent COVID-19.

This clone was detected a few times. The chain recombines TRBV28 with TRBJ2-2; possible D gene TRBD2, 7 bases. This CDR3 is 14 amino acids long. V lost 5 bases to trimming and J lost 8 bases, with 15 bases between them. Looked up from germline, CDR1 is MDHEN and CDR2 is SYDVKM. The CDR3 DNA follows: TGTGCCAGCAGTCCCGCCGGGGGGCCTGGGGAGCTGTTTTTT. Its translation: CASSPAGGPGELFF.

The chain is built from TRBV28 and TRBJ1-6, with a tentative D call TRBD1 (6 bases). The V end lost 10 bases, the J end lost 7 bases, and 17 bases lay between the germline ends. The CDR3 totals 14 residues. Germline CDR1 MDHEN, CDR2 SYDVKM. CDR3 coding DNA: TGTGCCACCCACGGGCCAGGGGAGAATTCACCCCTCCACTTT. This gives the protein CATHGPGENSPLHF.

The chain has TRBV4-1 and TRBJ1-4; TRBD1 agrees at 10 bases. With 2 bases clipped from V and 7 bases from J, the junction kept 7 bases outside the gene matches. This CDR3 has 16 residues. Germline lookup yields CDR1 MGHRA and CDR2 YSYEKL. CDR3 nucleotide sequence: TGCGCCAGCAGCCAAACTCCGGGACAGGGGAGTGAAAAACTGTTTTTT. As protein: CASSQTPGQGSEKLFF.

DNA for the CDR3: TGTGCCAGCGCCTACAGGGGTGAAGGGGGCACTGAAGCTTTCTTT. Residues: CASAYRGEGGTEAFF. J is TRBJ1-1 and V is TRBV2; TRBD1 aligns across 7 bases. V lost 8 bases, J lost 4 bases, and 13 bases stayed unmatched. This CDR3 is 15 amino acids long. Germline V gene data show CDR1 as SNHLY and CDR2 as FYNNEI.

The chain employs TRBV7-9 and TRBJ2-5; D is ambiguous. CDR3 length: 13 amino acids. Germline CDR1 is SEHNR and CDR2 is FQNEAQ (reference sequence). V dropped 5 bases and J dropped 3 bases, with 10 bases sitting between them. CDR3 DNA: TGTGCCAGCAGCGCGGTCCCAAAAGAGACCCAGTACTTC. Translating gives CASSAVPKETQYF.